These T cell receptor beta chains were read from a single sample in a study of blood T cell repertoires in COVID-19. Using immunoSEQ multiplex PCR, the repertoire was profiled, and TCRdb retains in-frame clones only, with some absent. The sample lists roughly 75,000 clones; 80% to 95% were seen once. Sequencing used peripheral blood. These TCRs come from a human donor in a cohort sampled during active COVID-19. The CDR3 runs from the conserved cysteine through the conserved F or W. A D gene is named only where the DNA matches it firmly. Rows may omit the clone size; those that give it use once, few, many or a size class.

D gene	CDR3 length	clone size	V gene	J gene	CDR3 DNA	CDR3 protein
-	12	-	TRBV2	TRBJ1-5	TGTGCCAGCCTAACCCCGGGGCAGCCCCAGCATTTT	CASLTPGQPQHF
TRBD2	18	-	TRBV5-5	TRBJ2-3	TGTGCCAGCAGCTTGGTGCAGAGAGCGGGGGGTAGCACAGATACGCAGTATTTT	CASSLVQRAGGSTDTQYF
TRBD2	17	-	TRBV9	TRBJ2-2	TGTGCCAGCAGCGGGGCTAGCGGGGGCCCGAACACCGGGGAGCTGTTTTTT	CASSGASGGPNTGELFF
TRBD1	14	-	TRBV5-6	TRBJ2-5	TGTGCCAGCAGCTTTTCGGACAGGGGGGAGACCCAGTACTTC	CASSFSDRGETQYF
-	19	-	TRBV6-2/TRBV6-3	TRBJ1-2	TGTGCCAGCAGTTATCGCAGGCCCGAGGGATGGCAGATGCCTTATGGCTACACCTTC	CASSYRRPEGWQMPYGYTF
-	12	-	TRBV5-1	TRBJ1-1	TGCGCCAGCAGCTTGGGAGGGTATGAAGCTTTCTTT	CASSLGGYEAFF
-	13	-	TRBV5-1	TRBJ1-2	TGCGCCAGCAGGCCAGGAGGAAACTATGGCTACACCTTC	CASRPGGNYGYTF
-	10	-	TRBV29-1	TRBJ1-2	TGCAGCGTGGAGGCGAGCGGCTACACCTTC	CSVEASGYTF
-	14	once	TRBV21-1	TRBJ1-2	TGTGCCAGCAGTGCGGGGAAGTGGCGCTATGGCTACACCTTC	CASSAGKWRYGYTF
TRBD1	16	-	TRBV30	TRBJ2-7	TGTGCCTGGAGTGTAGTGTCCCCTACAGGGGGCTACGAGCAGTACTTC	CAWSVVSPTGGYEQYF
TRBD1	20	-	TRBV11-3	TRBJ1-2	TGTGCCAGCAGCTTAGATGAGGACAGGGAGGGTGCTGGGACTTTCTACGGCTACACCTTC	CASSLDEDREGAGTFYGYTF
-	14	-	TRBV2	TRBJ2-3	TGTGCCAGCAGTGATGAGATTTACACAGATACGCAGTATTTT	CASSDEIYTDTQYF
TRBD1	15	-	TRBV5-1	TRBJ2-7	TGCGCCAGCAGCTTGGCGGGACAGTGGTTGGACGAGCAGTACTTC	CASSLAGQWLDEQYF
TRBD2	16	-	TRBV7-2	TRBJ2-7	TGTGCCAGCAGCTTAGCGGGACTAGCGGCGACCTACGAGCAGCACTTC	CASSLAGLAATYEQHF
TRBD1	15	-	TRBV19	TRBJ1-5	TGTGCCAGTAGTAAGGGACAGGGTATAAGACAGCCCCAGCATTTT	CASSKGQGIRQPQHF
-	13	-	TRBV14	TRBJ2-2	TGTGCCAGCAGCGTGGACTTCACCGGGGAGCTGTTTTTT	CASSVDFTGELFF
TRBD2	16	-	TRBV11-3	TRBJ2-1	TGTGCCAGCAGCGCACTTGCCGGGACTAGACTGCCTGAGCAGTTCTTC	CASSALAGTRLPEQFF
-	15	-	TRBV19	TRBJ1-1	TGTGCCAGCACCCTCATAGAGGTGGGGAGCACTGAAGCTTTCTTT	CASTLIEVGSTEAFF
-	14	-	TRBV6-5	TRBJ1-1	TGTGCCAGCAGTTTGATGGACAGAAACACTGAAGCTTTCTTT	CASSLMDRNTEAFF
TRBD2	18	-	TRBV4-3	TRBJ2-1	TGCGCCAGCAGCCCTGGACTAGCGGGGGCGGTACGCTACAATGAGCAGTTCTTC	CASSPGLAGAVRYNEQFF
TRBD1	15	-	TRBV9	TRBJ2-1	TGTGCCAGCAGCGTAGTTGGGACAGGGAACAATGAGCAGTTCTTC	CASSVVGTGNNEQFF
-	14	-	TRBV9	TRBJ2-1	TGTGCCAGCAGCGTAGCGGAGGGATACAATGAGCAGTTCTTC	CASSVAEGYNEQFF
-	15	-	TRBV6-5	TRBJ1-1	TGTGCCAGCACCAAACTGGGGGCAGCAAACACTGAAGCTTTCTTT	CASTKLGAANTEAFF
TRBD1	18	-	TRBV6-2/TRBV6-3	TRBJ1-1	TGTGCCAGCAGTCCCCCGTTCCCGGGACAGGGATTGACTACTGAAGCTTTCTTT	CASSPPFPGQGLTTEAFF
-	14	-	TRBV19	TRBJ1-3	TGTGCCAGTAGTATGATGAGCTCTGGAAACACCATATATTTT	CASSMMSSGNTIYF
-	15	-	TRBV9	TRBJ1-3	TGTGCCAGCAGCGTAGGGTCAGGGATCGGAAACACCATATATTTT	CASSVGSGIGNTIYF
-	14	-	TRBV3-1/TRBV3-2	TRBJ1-3	TGTGCCAGCAGTTCCGGCCACGGGGGAAACACCATATATTTT	CASSSGHGGNTIYF